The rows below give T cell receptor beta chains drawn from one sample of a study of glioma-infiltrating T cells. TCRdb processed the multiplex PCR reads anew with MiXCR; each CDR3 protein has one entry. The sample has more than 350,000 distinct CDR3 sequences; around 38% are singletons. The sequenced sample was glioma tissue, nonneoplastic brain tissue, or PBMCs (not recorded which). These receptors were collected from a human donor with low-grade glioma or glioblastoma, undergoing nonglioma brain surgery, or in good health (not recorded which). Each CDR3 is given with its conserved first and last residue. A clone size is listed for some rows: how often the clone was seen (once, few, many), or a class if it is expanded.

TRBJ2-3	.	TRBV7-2	CASSLRASGIQTDTQYF
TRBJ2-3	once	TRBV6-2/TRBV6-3	CASSYSMGLSTDRQYF
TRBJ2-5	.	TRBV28	CASSSLLWTSGSKTHYF
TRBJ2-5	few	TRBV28	CASTRGQETQYF
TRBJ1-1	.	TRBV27	CARSLLGSSMNTEAFF
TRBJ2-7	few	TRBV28	CASSKDRSYEQYF
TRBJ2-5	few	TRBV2	CASSGEQQETQYF
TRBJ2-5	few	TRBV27	CASSYGTTLGTQYF
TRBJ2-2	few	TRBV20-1	CSAREVTSPGELFF
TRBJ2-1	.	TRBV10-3	CAISELGLAPSSYNEQFF
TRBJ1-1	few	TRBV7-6	CASSVQGRTEAFF
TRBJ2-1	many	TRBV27	CASSLLWVAHSYNEQFF
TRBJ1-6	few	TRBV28	CASSPGVQGGSPLHF
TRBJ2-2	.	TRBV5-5	CASRSDSYTGELFF
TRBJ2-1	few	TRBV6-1	CASSEPGPRFF
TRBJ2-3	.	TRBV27	CASNAGVHPDTQCF
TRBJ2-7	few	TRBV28	CASSFYSDSYEQYF
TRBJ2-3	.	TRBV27	CASSSGTSGSTQYF
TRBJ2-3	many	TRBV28	CASSFVTGQTTDTQYF
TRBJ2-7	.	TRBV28	CASSPSGRAYEQYF
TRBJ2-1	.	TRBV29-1	CSLRTGPGEQFF
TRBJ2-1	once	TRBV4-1	CASSQEDRGPRDEQFF
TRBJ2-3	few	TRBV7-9	CASSLPLSDTQYF
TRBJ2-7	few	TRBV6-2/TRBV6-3	CASSPPFRLAIYYKQYF
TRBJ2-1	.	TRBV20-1	CSVRRDSGITRSGFF
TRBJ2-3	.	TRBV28	CASSSRGGYSTDTQYF
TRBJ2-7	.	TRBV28	CASSVDGGPSYEQYF
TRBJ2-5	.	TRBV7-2	CTSSRQGPYQETQYF
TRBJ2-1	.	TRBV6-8	CANSYSTGYEQFF
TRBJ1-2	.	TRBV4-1	CASSQDEGTYGYTF
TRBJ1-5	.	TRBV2	CASSFRRTGNQPQHF
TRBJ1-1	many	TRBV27	CASSSVLMNTEAFF
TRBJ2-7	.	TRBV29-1	CSVIPAGVHEQYF
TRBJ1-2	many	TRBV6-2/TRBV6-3	CASGLSRGYIF
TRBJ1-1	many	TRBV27	CASSSPTENTEAFF
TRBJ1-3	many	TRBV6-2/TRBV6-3	CASRRQGTGNTIYF
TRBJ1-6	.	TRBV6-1	CASRTGSYNSPLHF
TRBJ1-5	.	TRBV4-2	CASSSANSNQPQHF
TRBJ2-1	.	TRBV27	CASGSGTSSYNEQFF
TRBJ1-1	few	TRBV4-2	CASSQDSGTEAFF
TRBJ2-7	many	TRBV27	CASSFRDTFYEQYF
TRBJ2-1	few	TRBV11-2	CASSLGLTSGTYNEQFF
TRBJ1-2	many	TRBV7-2	CASSRTGLNYGYTF
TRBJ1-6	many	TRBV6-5	CASKGSYNSPLHF
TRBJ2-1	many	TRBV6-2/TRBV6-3	CASSLSGSYYNEQFF
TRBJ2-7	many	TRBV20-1	CSARDETGNEQYF
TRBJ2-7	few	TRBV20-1	CSASFRQAYEQYF
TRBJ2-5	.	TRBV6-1	CASSEGFSQGETKYF
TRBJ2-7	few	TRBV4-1	CASSQEGTEAQEQYF
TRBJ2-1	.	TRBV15	CATSPGGSDSYEQFF
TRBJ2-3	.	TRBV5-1	CASSFLAGTTDTQYF
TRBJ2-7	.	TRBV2	CASSGMTGRYF
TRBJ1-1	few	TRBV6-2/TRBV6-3	CASSYPDRGVFPTEAFF
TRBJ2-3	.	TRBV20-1	CSARNLARGPLTDTQYF
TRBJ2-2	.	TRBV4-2	CASSPTPGQGSGELFF
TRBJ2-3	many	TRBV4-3	CASSQDWASGGRTDTQYF
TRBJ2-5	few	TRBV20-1	CSAELAEQETQYF
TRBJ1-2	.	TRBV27	CASSSSWVTYGYTF